Listed below are T cell receptor beta chains from one sample, sequenced in a study of shared clonotypes between healthy human individuals. Here immunoSEQ multiplex PCR was the method, and the copy in TCRdb shows in-frame clones only, minus some. The repertoire includes about 1 million clones, 65% to 75% of them detected once, and approximately 1.5% sits in the top ten. Material: memory CD4+ T cells sorted from blood. These receptors originate from a man younger than 30 in good health. Both conserved end residues are part of each CDR3. A D gene is named only where the DNA matches it firmly. Expanded clones get a size class; other rows say once, few or many, or leave the size out.

d_call clone_size j_call v_call cdr3_aa cdr3_nt
NA NA TRBJ2-5 TRBV5-6 CASISGETQYF TGTGCCAGCATTTCCGGAGAGACCCAGTACTTC
TRBD1 NA TRBJ2-5 TRBV7-2 CASSLLQGAGETQYF TGTGCCAGCAGCTTACTACAGGGGGCAGGAGAGACCCAGTACTTC
NA NA TRBJ1-2 TRBV5-4 CASSQMSAGYTF TGTGCCAGCAGCCAAATGAGCGCGGGCTACACCTTC
NA NA TRBJ2-5 TRBV9 CASSVQEYQETQYF TGTGCCAGCAGCGTACAGGAGTACCAAGAGACCCAGTACTTC
TRBD2 NA TRBJ2-7 TRBV27 CASSTSGSSSSEQYF TGTGCCAGCAGCACTAGCGGGAGTTCCTCCTCCGAGCAGTACTTC
NA NA TRBJ2-4 TRBV11-1 CASSLGEVQIQYF TGTGCCAGCAGCTTAGGGGAGGTTCAGATCCAGTACTTC
TRBD1 NA TRBJ1-5 TRBV28 CASSSPGQGGGNQPQHF TGTGCCAGCAGTTCCCCGGGACAGGGGGGCGGCAATCAGCCCCAGCATTTT
NA NA TRBJ2-1 TRBV27 CASSLWGDSWQFF TGTGCCAGCAGTTTATGGGGGGACAGTTGGCAGTTCTTC
TRBD1 NA TRBJ1-6 TRBV5-6 CASSLDRGASPLHF TGTGCCAGCAGCCTGGACAGGGGGGCTTCACCCCTCCACTTT
TRBD2 NA TRBJ2-5 TRBV4-1 CASSQGGGETQYF TGCGCCAGCAGCCAAGGGGGGGGAGAGACCCAGTACTTC
NA few TRBJ1-2 TRBV5-1 CASSLVAGGDGYTF TGCGCCAGCAGCTTGGTAGCCGGGGGCGACGGCTACACCTTC
NA once TRBJ2-7 TRBV10-3 CAISVIGSSYEQYF TGTGCCATCAGTGTTATAGGGAGTTCCTACGAGCAGTACTTC
NA NA TRBJ2-4 TRBV6-1 CASSVPGSLAKNIQYF TGTGCCAGCAGTGTCCCAGGATCCTTAGCCAAAAACATTCAGTACTTC
TRBD1 few TRBJ1-2 TRBV7-2 CASSLRQGGNYGYTF TGTGCCAGCAGCCTTCGACAGGGGGGAAACTATGGCTACACCTTC
NA NA TRBJ2-5 TRBV7-7 CASSQGGGALSETQYF TGTGCTAGCAGCCAAGGGGGGGGAGCGCTGTCCGAGACCCAGTACTTC
TRBD1 NA TRBJ2-7 TRBV6-6 CASRAGTGTYEQYF TGTGCCAGCAGGGCCGGGACAGGTACCTACGAGCAGTACTTC
NA NA TRBJ2-6 TRBV18 CASSLLQGSGANVLTF TGTGCCAGCTCACTTCTCCAGGGTTCTGGGGCCAACGTCCTGACTTTC
NA NA TRBJ2-7 TRBV5-1 CASSFRRQIDEQYF TGCGCCAGCAGCTTTCGGCGTCAGATTGACGAGCAGTACTTC
TRBD1 few TRBJ1-6 TRBV5-1 CASSLEGQRSSSYNSPLHF TGCGCCAGCAGCTTGGAGGGACAGCGATCGAGCTCCTATAATTCACCCCTCCACTTT
NA NA TRBJ2-5 TRBV5-1 CASSFGTHKEGQYF TGCGCCAGCAGCTTCGGGACACATAAGGAGGGCCAGTACTTC
TRBD1 NA TRBJ1-5 TRBV19 CASNKDRGSGQPQHF TGTGCCAGTAACAAGGACAGGGGGTCAGGTCAGCCCCAGCATTTT
TRBD2 once TRBJ2-3 TRBV7-3 CASSLGGEGGTDTQYF TGTGCCAGCAGCTTAGGCGGGGAGGGCGGTACAGATACGCAGTATTTT